The T cell receptor (beta chain) described here comes from a study of OX40 agonist ivuxolimab in advanced cancers. Only in-frame clones appear in the TCRdb table, and some are missing; sequencing was by immunoSEQ multiplex PCR. The repertoire has roughly 93,000 clones, about 90% of them found once; the top ten carry approximately 1.5%. The CDR3 is 16 residues long. V was cut by 2 bases and J by 2 bases, with 13 bases left in between. The germline CDR1 and CDR2 sequences are KGHSH and LQKENI. The specimen comprised CD4+ or CD8+ T cells sorted from blood, sampled in a trial of the OX40 agonist ivuxolimab. The chain has TRBV18 and TRBJ2-1; D might be TRBD1 (5 bases). This TCR was sampled from an adult with an advanced solid tumor such as melanoma, head and neck, liver or kidney cancer. DNA for the CDR3: TGTGCCAGCTCACCAAAGGCCCAGGGAACCTACAATGAGCAGTTCTTC. Translation: CASSPKAQGTYNEQFF.